This passage covers 17 T cell receptor beta chains from one sample sequenced in a study of beta chain features in type 1 diabetes. Study-wide points: A moderate, significant TCRB CDR3 shortening appeared in type 1 diabetes across four CD4+ subsets.

These receptors have no identified antigens. Sequencing targeted expressed TCRB transcripts, as all isolated RNA had been reverse transcribed. The assay was immunoSEQ multiplex PCR, and TCRdb's table has in-frame clones only and misses some. The sample contains almost 350,000 clones, about a tenth of which appear only once. The sequencing sample was made of central memory CD4+ T cells from blood. Source of these receptors: a man aged 25-45 years with type 1 diabetes.

This clone was seen more than once but under ten times. V and J are TRBV7-8 and TRBJ2-5; perhaps TRBD2 as D (5 bases). Germline loops: CDR1 SGHVS, CDR2 FQNEAQ. CDR3 length: 14 amino acids. Trimming left V 5 bases short and J 9 bases short, with 19 bases between. The CDR3 loop is CASSPMLEGSAQYF. CDR3 DNA sequence: TGTGCCAGCAGCCCCATGTTAGAGGGATCGGCCCAGTACTTC. The entire variable domain, with the rest obtained from reference TRBV7-8 and TRBJ2-5, is as follows: GAGVSQSPRYKVAKRGQDVALRCDPISGHVSLFWYQQALGQGPEFLTYFQNEAQLDKSGLPSDRFFAERPEGSVSTLKIQRTQQEDSAVYLCASSPMLEGSAQYFGPGTRLLVL.

This clone was seen at least ten times. V gene TRBV2 combines with J gene TRBJ1-5; possible D gene TRBD1, 6 bases. Germline V gene lookup returns CDR1 SNHLY and CDR2 FYNNEI. The ends were cut back, 4 bases at V and 2 bases at J, with 12 bases in the middle. The length of the CDR3 is 15 residues. As DNA, the CDR3 is TGTGCCAGCAGTGCCGGGGGACACGGCAATCAGCCCCAGCATTTT. This translates into CASSAGGHGNQPQHF. Supplemented by reference TRBV2 and TRBJ1-5, the full variable domain reads EPEVTQTPSHQVTQMGQEVILRCVPISNHLYFYWYRQILGQKVEFLVSFYNNEISEKSEIFDDQFSVERPDGSNFTLKIRSTKLEDSAMYFCASSAGGHGNQPQHFGDGTRLSIL.

V usage is TRBV7-9 and J usage is TRBJ2-6, with 7 bases fitting TRBD1. The CDR3 loop spans 16 amino acids. Germline CDR1 SEHNR, CDR2 FQNEAQ (reference sequence). After removal of 7 bases from V and 1 base from J, the junction contained 7 bases not matched to a gene. The CDR3 DNA sequence: TGTGCCAGCACTCCGGGACAGTGTTCTGGGGCCAACGTCCTGACTTTC. Residues: CASTPGQCSGANVLTF.

The chain is built from TRBV28 and TRBJ2-3, with 11 nucleotides matching TRBD2. The V gene end was trimmed by 4 bases and the J gene end by 0 bases; junction bases not matched to a gene: 6. This CDR3 has 17 residues. Germline V CDR1 and CDR2: MDHEN, SYDVKM. The CDR3 DNA is TGTGCCAGCAGTTCCGCTAGCGGGGGGCCTAGCACAGATACGCAGTATTTT. Translating it yields CASSSASGGPSTDTQYF.

The rearrangement uses TRBV6-1 and TRBJ2-3; TRBD2 is a possible D gene (8 bases). The CDR3 covers 15 residues. V lost 7 bases and J 4 bases, leaving 18 bases between the germline ends. Germline lookup yields CDR1 MNHNS and CDR2 SASEGT. In DNA, the CDR3 is TGTGCCAGCACACCCGGGAGGGGGCTCGCAGATACGCAGTATTTT. Amino acid sequence: CASTPGRGLADTQYF.

The chain has TRBV6-1 and TRBJ1-5; the D is unclear. The germline V gene encodes CDR1 MNHNS and CDR2 SASEGT. The CDR3 length is 14 residues. V was shortened by 1 base and J by 5 bases, with 9 bases between the two germline ends. CDR3 residues: CASSEVRRDQPQHF. The CDR3, as DNA: TGTGCCAGCAGTGAAGTTAGGAGAGATCAGCCCCAGCATTTT.

The genes are TRBV29-1 and TRBJ2-7; 8 bases agree with TRBD1. Germline CDR1 is SQVTM and CDR2 is ANQGSEA. The J segment lost 6 bases and the V segment lost 6 bases, leaving 7 bases of the junction unmatched. This CDR3 spans 12 amino acids. CDR3 DNA: TGCAGCGTGAGACAGGGGCAGGGCGAGCAGTACTTC. Its protein product is CSVRQGQGEQYF.

The chain combines TRBV7-2 with TRBJ2-1; 7 bases map to TRBD2. With 4 bases clipped from V and 5 bases from J, the junction kept 8 bases outside the gene matches. The CDR3 spans 15 residues. From germline, CDR1 is SGHTA and CDR2 FQGNSA. The CDR3 nucleotides read TGTGCCAGCAGCTATTCGGGACTACCAAACAATGAGCAGTTCTTC. Its protein is CASSYSGLPNNEQFF.

This clone showed up just a few times. V gene TRBV11-2 combines with J gene TRBJ1-4; D possibly corresponds to TRBD1 (5 bases). This CDR3 has 13 amino acids. The V gene's germline CDR1 is SGHAT and CDR2 FQNNGV. The V and J ends lost 1 base and 8 bases respectively, with 8 bases between them. CDR3 nucleotide sequence: TGTGCCAGCAGCTTAGGACAGCACGAAAAACTGTTTTTT. Its protein product is CASSLGQHEKLFF.

This clone was picked up a small number of times. The chain's CDR3 is CASSSGQANTEAFF. CDR3 in DNA: TGCGCCAGCAGCTCAGGACAGGCGAACACTGAAGCTTTCTTT. The rearrangement uses TRBV5-1 and TRBJ1-1; 7 bases are a match to TRBD1. Trimming removed 3 bases from V and 1 base from J; junction bases left unmatched: 3. The CDR3 runs 14 residues. Germline CDR1 and CDR2: SGHRS and YFSETQ.

This rearrangement joins TRBV29-1 to TRBJ2-1; 9 bases fit TRBD1. Per germline, CDR1 SQVTM and CDR2 ANQGSEA. V trimming: 3 bases; J trimming: 6 bases; junction bases outside the gene matches: 6. The CDR3 sequence is 14 residues long. The CDR3 DNA reads TGCAGCGTTGATGGACAGGGGAGCTTCAATGAGCAGTTCTTC. This translates into CSVDGQGSFNEQFF.

The chain combines TRBV27 with TRBJ2-1, with D maybe TRBD1 (6 bases). The V gene's germline CDR1 is MNHEY and CDR2 SMNVEV (reference sequence). The CDR3 has 16 residues. Between the trimmed V and J ends, which lost 3 bases and 6 bases, there was a span of 18 bases. The CDR3 DNA sequence: TGTGCCAGCAGTTTGAAAAGGCAGGGGAGCGGCAATGAGCAGTTCTTC. This sequence encodes CASSLKRQGSGNEQFF.

The V gene is TRBV5-5, the J gene TRBJ2-5; D is possibly TRBD1 (6 bases). Per the germline V gene, CDR1 is SGHKS and CDR2 is YYEKEE (reference sequence). The CDR3 contains 16 residues. With 2 bases removed from V and 0 bases from J, the gap between germline ends came to 14 bases. The CDR3 is CASSFTLQGHQETQYF. Here the CDR3 DNA reads TGTGCCAGCAGCTTTACTTTACAGGGACACCAAGAGACCCAGTACTTC.

The V and J genes are TRBV9 and TRBJ1-2; no reliable D call. The germline CDR1 and CDR2 sequences are SGDLS and YYNGEE. There are 15 residues in the CDR3. Between the trimmed V and J ends, which lost 2 bases and 4 bases, there was a span of 15 bases. CDR3 region: CASSVDPSPLYGYTF. The DNA of the CDR3 is TGTGCCAGCAGCGTGGATCCGAGCCCTCTCTATGGCTACACCTTC.

This sequence joins TRBV2 and TRBJ2-1; 9 bases line up with TRBD1. The germline V gene has CDR1 SNHLY and CDR2 FYNNEI. This CDR3 contains 14 residues. V shed 8 bases and J 2 bases; nucleotides not matched to a gene: 4. Here the CDR3 reads CASRDRVPYNEQFF. The CDR3 nucleotides are TGTGCCAGCCGGGACAGGGTCCCCTACAATGAGCAGTTCTTC.

This clone was recorded a few times. This chain connects TRBV28 to TRBJ1-2, with D possibly TRBD1 on 5 matching bases. Trimming pared 3 bases from V and 8 bases from J, leaving 19 bases between. Germline-derived CDR1 and CDR2 are MDHEN and SYDVKM. The CDR3 loop spans 15 amino acids. DNA for the CDR3: TGTGCCAGCAGTTTGCCTCCGGGACTCTCACTGGGCTACACCTTC. This encodes CASSLPPGLSLGYTF.

This clone was seen a few times. V and J are TRBV2 and TRBJ1-4; D is uncertain. Germline V gene lookup returns CDR1 SNHLY and CDR2 FYNNEI. V was trimmed by 0 bases and J by 3 bases, leaving 8 bases between them. The CDR3 is 15 residues long. This chain's CDR3 is CASSEAGPPNEKLFF. The CDR3 nucleotides are TGTGCCAGCAGTGAAGCCGGGCCTCCTAATGAAAAACTGTTTTTT.